The rows below give T cell receptor beta chains drawn from one sample of a study of cytomegalovirus exposure and HLA in healthy donors. Libraries were prepared by immunoSEQ multiplex PCR; TCRdb keeps only in-frame clonotypes and omits some of them. The sample shows some 200,000 clones, 62% of them seen only once. The specimen was PBMCs. The receptors shown here come from a middle-aged man in good health and CMV-seronegative. Both conserved end residues are part of each CDR3. A D gene is named only where the DNA matches it firmly. A clone size is listed for some rows: how often the clone was seen (once, few, many), or a class if it is expanded.

>TRBJ1-1|TRBV20-1|once|NA
CSASWQTEAFF
TGCAGTGCTAGTTGGCAGACTGAAGCTTTCTTT
>TRBJ2-1|TRBV19|few|TRBD1
CASRKQGAGSIEQFF
TGTGCCAGTAGGAAACAGGGGGCCGGGTCGATTGAGCAGTTCTTC
>TRBJ2-7|TRBV5-4|NA|TRBD1
CASSFTGTVGYEQYF
TGTGCCAGCAGCTTTACCGGGACAGTGGGATACGAGCAGTACTTC
>TRBJ1-5|TRBV19|NA|NA
CASSTGGNQPQHF
TGTGCCAGTAGTACAGGGGGCAATCAGCCCCAGCATTTT
>TRBJ1-4|TRBV19|few|NA
CASERSGMANEKLFF
TGTGCCAGCGAACGGTCGGGGATGGCTAATGAAAAACTGTTTTTT
>TRBJ2-7|TRBV11-2|NA|NA
CASSPSGTSHEQYF
TGTGCCAGCAGCCCTTCCGGGACAAGCCACGAGCAGTACTTC
>TRBJ2-7|TRBV6-5|few|TRBD2
CASSFTSGGTYEQYF
TGTGCCAGCAGTTTCACTAGCGGGGGAACATACGAGCAGTACTTC
>TRBJ2-7|TRBV19|few|TRBD1
CASSPRQGGRYEQYF
TGTGCCAGTAGTCCCCGACAGGGTGGGCGCTACGAGCAGTACTTC
>TRBJ2-3|TRBV6-5|NA|TRBD1
CASSTRDRVPDTQYF
TGTGCCAGCAGTACCCGGGACAGGGTCCCAGATACGCAGTATTTT
>TRBJ2-7|TRBV5-6|NA|TRBD1
CASSPGTGNYEQYF
TGTGCCAGCAGCCCCGGGACAGGGAACTACGAGCAGTACTTC
>TRBJ1-5|TRBV6-6|NA|NA
CASSYREKQPQHF
TGTGCCAGCAGTTACAGAGAAAAACAGCCCCAGCATTTT
>TRBJ1-1|TRBV29-1|NA|NA
CSVGGGGDTEAFF
TGCAGCGTTGGGGGCGGGGGGGACACTGAAGCTTTCTTT
>TRBJ2-3|TRBV4-2|NA|TRBD2
CASRGLAGGPGTDTQYF
TGTGCCAGCAGGGGACTAGCGGGAGGGCCAGGCACAGATACGCAGTATTTT
>TRBJ1-5|TRBV7-2|once|NA
CASSLQSNSNQPQHF
TGTGCCAGCAGCCTACAGTCTAATAGCAATCAGCCCCAGCATTTT
>TRBJ2-5|TRBV28|NA|NA
CASSLGGTALGETQYF
TGTGCCAGCAGTCTTGGGGGGACAGCCCTGGGAGAGACCCAGTACTTC
>TRBJ2-3|TRBV29-1|few|TRBD1
CSVGDRGSTDTQYF
TGCAGCGTTGGGGACAGGGGGAGCACAGATACGCAGTATTTT
>TRBJ2-7|TRBV19|NA|TRBD1
CASSNRDRSYEQYF
TGTGCCAGTAGTAACCGGGACAGATCCTACGAGCAGTACTTC
>TRBJ2-1|TRBV10-3|once|TRBD2
CAISGGLAASSYNEQFF
TGTGCCATCAGTGGGGGACTAGCGGCGAGCTCCTACAATGAGCAGTTCTTC
>TRBJ1-5|TRBV2|few|TRBD1
CASSGQGGNQPQHF
TGTGCCAGCAGTGGACAGGGTGGCAATCAGCCCCAGCATTTT
>TRBJ2-3|TRBV10-3|NA|TRBD2
CAISSSVGTSGGTDTQYF
TGTGCCATCAGTTCTTCCGTGGGGACTAGCGGGGGCACAGATACGCAGTATTTT
>TRBJ2-3|TRBV11-2|few|NA
CASTDRAPDTQYF
TGTGCCAGCACCGATAGAGCCCCAGATACGCAGTATTTT
>TRBJ2-7|TRBV6-5|NA|TRBD2
CASSYMSGRRYEQYF
TGTGCCAGCAGTTACATGAGCGGGAGAAGGTACGAGCAGTACTTC
>TRBJ2-7|TRBV18|NA|NA
CASSPSVPSEQYF
TGTGCCAGCTCACCCTCCGTCCCCTCCGAGCAGTACTTC
>TRBJ2-7|TRBV10-3|NA|TRBD2
CATRGLAATYEQYF
TGTGCCACCCGGGGACTAGCGGCAACCTACGAGCAGTACTTC